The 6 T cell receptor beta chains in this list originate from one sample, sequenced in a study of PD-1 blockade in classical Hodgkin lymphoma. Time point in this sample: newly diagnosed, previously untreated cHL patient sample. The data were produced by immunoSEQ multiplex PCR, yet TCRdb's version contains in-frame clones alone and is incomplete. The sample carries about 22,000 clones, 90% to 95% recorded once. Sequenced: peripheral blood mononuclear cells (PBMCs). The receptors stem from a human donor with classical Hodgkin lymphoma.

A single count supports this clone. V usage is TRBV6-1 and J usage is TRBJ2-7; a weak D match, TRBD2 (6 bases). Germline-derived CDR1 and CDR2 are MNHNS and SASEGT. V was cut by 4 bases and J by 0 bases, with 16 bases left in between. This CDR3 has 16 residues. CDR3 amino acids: CASSAGGGWGSYEQYF. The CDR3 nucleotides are TGTGCCAGCAGTGCCGGTGGGGGGTGGGGCTCCTACGAGCAGTACTTC.

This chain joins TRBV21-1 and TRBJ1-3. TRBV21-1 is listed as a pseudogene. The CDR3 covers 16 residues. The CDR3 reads CASSAMTGRDGNTIYF. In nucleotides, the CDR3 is TGTGCCAGCAGCGCCATGACAGGGAGGGATGGAAACACCATATATTTT.

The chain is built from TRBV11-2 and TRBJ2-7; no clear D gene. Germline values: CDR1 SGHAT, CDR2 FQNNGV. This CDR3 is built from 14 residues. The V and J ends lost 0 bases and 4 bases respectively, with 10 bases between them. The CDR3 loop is CASSLDYSRYEQYF. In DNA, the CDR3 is TGTGCCAGCAGCTTAGATTACAGTCGGTACGAGCAGTACTTC.

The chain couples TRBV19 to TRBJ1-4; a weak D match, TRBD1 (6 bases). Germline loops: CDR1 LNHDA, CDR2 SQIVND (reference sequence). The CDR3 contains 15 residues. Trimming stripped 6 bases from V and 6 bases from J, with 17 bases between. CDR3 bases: TGTGCCAGTAGCCCTGGCAGGGGCGGTTATGAAAAACTGTTTTTT. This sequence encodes CASSPGRGGYEKLFF. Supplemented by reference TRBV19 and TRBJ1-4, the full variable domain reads DGGITQSPKYLFRKEGQNVTLSCEQNLNHDAMYWYRQDPGQGLRLIYYSQIVNDFQKGDIAEGYSVSREKKESFPLTVTSAQKNPTAFYLCASSPGRGGYEKLFFGSGTQLSVL.

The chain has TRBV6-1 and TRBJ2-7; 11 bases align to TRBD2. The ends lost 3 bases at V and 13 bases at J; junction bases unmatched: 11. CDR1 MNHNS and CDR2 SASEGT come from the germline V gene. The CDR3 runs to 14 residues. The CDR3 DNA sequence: TGTGCCAGCAGTGAGGAGGCTAGCGGGGGGTCGATCTACTTC. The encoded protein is CASSEEASGGSIYF.

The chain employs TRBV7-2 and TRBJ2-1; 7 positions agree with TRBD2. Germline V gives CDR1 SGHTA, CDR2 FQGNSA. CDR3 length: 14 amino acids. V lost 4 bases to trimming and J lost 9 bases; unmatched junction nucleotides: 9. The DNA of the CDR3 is TGTGCCAGCAGCTCCGGGACTAACTGGGGTGAGCAGTTCTTC. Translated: CASSSGTNWGEQFF.